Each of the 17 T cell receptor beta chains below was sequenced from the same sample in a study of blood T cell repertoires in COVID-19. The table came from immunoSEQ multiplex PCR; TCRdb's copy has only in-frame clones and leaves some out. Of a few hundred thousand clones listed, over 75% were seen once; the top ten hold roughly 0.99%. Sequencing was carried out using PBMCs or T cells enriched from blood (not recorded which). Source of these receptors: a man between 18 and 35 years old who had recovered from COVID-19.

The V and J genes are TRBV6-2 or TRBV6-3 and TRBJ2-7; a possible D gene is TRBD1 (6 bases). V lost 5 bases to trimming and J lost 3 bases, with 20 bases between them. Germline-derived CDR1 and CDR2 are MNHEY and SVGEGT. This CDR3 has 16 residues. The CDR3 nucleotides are TGTGCCAGCAGTGCCCACAGGGAACCCCTACTCTACGAGCAGTACTTC. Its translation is CASSAHREPLLYEQYF.

The CDR3 region is CAISESIGSNQPQHF. The CDR3 DNA is TGTGCCATCAGTGAGTCGATCGGGTCGAATCAGCCCCAGCATTTT. This chain links TRBV10-3 with TRBJ1-5; D uncertain. V was pared by 0 bases and J by 4 bases, with 10 bases between. This CDR3 has 15 amino acids. Germline V CDR1 and CDR2: ENHRY, SYGVKD.

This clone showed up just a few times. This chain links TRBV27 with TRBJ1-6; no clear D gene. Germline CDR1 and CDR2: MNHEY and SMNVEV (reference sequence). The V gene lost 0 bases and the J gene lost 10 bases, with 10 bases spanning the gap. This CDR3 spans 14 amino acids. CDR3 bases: TGTGCCAGCAGTTTATCAGGGAGTAAATCACCCCTCCACTTT. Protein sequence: CASSLSGSKSPLHF.

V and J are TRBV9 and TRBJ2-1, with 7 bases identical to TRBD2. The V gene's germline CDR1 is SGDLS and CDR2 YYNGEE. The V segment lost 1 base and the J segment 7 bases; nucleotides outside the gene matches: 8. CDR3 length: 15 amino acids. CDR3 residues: CASSVLAVLGNEQFF. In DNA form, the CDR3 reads TGTGCCAGCAGCGTACTAGCGGTGTTGGGAAATGAGCAGTTCTTC.

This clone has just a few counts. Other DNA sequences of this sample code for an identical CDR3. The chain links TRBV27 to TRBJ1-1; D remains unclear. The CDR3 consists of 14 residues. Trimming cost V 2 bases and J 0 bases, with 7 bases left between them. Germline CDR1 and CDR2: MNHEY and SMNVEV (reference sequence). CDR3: CASSLRGLNTEAFF. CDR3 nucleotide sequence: TGTGCCAGCAGTTTAAGAGGTTTGAACACTGAAGCTTTCTTT.

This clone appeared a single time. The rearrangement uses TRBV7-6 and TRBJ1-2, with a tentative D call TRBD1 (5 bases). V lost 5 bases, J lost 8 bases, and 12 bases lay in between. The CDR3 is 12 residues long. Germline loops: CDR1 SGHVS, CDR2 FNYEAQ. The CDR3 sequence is CASSPYRTGYTF. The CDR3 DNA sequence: TGTGCCAGCAGCCCATACAGGACGGGCTACACCTTC.

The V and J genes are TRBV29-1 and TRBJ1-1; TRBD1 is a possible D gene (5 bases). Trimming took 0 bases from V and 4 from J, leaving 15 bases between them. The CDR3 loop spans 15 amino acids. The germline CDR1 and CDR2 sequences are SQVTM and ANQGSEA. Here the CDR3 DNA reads TGCAGCGTTGAAGATCGGGAGGGGAAGGGCACTGAAGCTTTCTTT. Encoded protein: CSVEDREGKGTEAFF.

The CDR3 bases are TGTGCCAGCAGCGTCGGACTAGCGGGAGAGCAAGAGACCCAGTACTTC. It translates to CASSVGLAGEQETQYF. The chain links TRBV9 to TRBJ2-5; 13 bases match TRBD2. Germline V gives CDR1 SGDLS, CDR2 YYNGEE. This CDR3 is built from 16 residues. V was pared by 2 bases and J by 2 bases, with 3 bases of the junction left unmatched.

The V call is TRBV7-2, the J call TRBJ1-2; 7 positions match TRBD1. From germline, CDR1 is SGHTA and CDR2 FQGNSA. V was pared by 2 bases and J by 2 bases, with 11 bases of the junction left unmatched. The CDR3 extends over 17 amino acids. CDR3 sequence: CASSLQPILTGNYGYTF. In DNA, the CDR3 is TGTGCCAGCAGCTTACAACCCATCTTGACAGGGAACTATGGCTACACCTTC.

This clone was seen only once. CDR3 nucleotide sequence: TGTGCCAGCACCCTCTTGCGCCTAGCGGGACTCGATTCCTACAATGAGCAGTTCTTC. Its translation is CASTLLRLAGLDSYNEQFF. This chain joins TRBV28 and TRBJ2-1, with 9 bases fitting TRBD2. The V gene end was trimmed by 7 bases and the J gene end by 1 base; junction bases not matched to a gene: 17. The CDR3 contains 19 residues. Germline values: CDR1 MDHEN, CDR2 SYDVKM.

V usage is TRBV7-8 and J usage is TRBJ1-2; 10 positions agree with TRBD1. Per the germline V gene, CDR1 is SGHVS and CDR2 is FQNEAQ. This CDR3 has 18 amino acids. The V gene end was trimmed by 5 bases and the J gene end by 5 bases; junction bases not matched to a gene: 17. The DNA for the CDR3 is TGTGCCAGCAGCAGGCGCGGACAGGGGGAGCTTCGCCATTATGGCTACACCTTC. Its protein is CASSRRGQGELRHYGYTF.

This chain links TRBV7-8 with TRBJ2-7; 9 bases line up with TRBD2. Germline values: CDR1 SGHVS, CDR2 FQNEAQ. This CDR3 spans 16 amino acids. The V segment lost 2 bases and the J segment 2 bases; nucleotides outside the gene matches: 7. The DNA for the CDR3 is TGTGCCAGCAGCTTACCCGGGATAGCGGGAGCCTACGAGCAGTACTTC. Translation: CASSLPGIAGAYEQYF. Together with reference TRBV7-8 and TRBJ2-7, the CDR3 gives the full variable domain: GAGVSQSPRYKVAKRGQDVALRCDPISGHVSLFWYQQALGQGPEFLTYFQNEAQLDKSGLPSDRFFAERPEGSVSTLKIQRTQQEDSAVYLCASSLPGIAGAYEQYFGPGTRLTVT.

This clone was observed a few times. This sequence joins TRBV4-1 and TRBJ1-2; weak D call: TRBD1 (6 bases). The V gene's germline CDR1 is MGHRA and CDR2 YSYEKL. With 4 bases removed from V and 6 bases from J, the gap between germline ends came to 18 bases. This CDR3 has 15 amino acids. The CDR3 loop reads CASSPTGQDINGYTF. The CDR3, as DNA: TGCGCCAGCAGCCCAACAGGGCAGGATATCAATGGCTACACCTTC.

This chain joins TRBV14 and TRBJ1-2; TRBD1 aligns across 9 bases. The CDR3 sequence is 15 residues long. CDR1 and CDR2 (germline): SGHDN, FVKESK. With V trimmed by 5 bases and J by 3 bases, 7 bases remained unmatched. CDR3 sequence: CASSNPGTGYYGYTF. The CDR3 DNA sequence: TGTGCCAGCAGCAATCCAGGGACAGGGTACTATGGCTACACCTTC.

The CDR3 sequence: CASSSGPEVYYGYTF. Written as DNA, the CDR3 is TGTGCCAGTAGTTCAGGACCGGAGGTTTACTATGGCTACACCTTC. The V and J genes are TRBV19 and TRBJ1-2; D remains unclear. Trimming removed 5 bases at V and 3 bases at J, with 16 bases between. Germline V CDR1 and CDR2: LNHDA, SQIVND (reference sequence). This CDR3 region has 15 residues. The whole variable domain, filled in from reference TRBV19 and TRBJ1-2, reads DGGITQSPKYLFRKEGQNVTLSCEQNLNHDAMYWYRQDPGQGLRLIYYSQIVNDFQKGDIAEGYSVSREKKESFPLTVTSAQKNPTAFYLCASSSGPEVYYGYTFGSGTRLTVV.

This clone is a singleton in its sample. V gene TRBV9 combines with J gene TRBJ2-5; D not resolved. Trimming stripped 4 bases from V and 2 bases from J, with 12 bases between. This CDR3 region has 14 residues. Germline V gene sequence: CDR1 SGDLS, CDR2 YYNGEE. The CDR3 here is CASSPRASQETQYF. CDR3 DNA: TGTGCCAGCAGCCCGCGAGCCTCTCAAGAGACCCAGTACTTC.

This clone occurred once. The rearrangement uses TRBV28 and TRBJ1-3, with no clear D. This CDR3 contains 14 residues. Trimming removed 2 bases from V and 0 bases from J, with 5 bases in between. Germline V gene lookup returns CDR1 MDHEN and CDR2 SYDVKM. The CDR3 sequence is CASSLTDSGNTIYF. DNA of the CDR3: TGTGCCAGCAGTTTAACAGACTCTGGAAACACCATATATTTT.